This TCR beta chain derives from a study of T-cell memory formation after mild COVID-19. On the study more broadly: Across donors, TCR clusters were largely donor specific. Overall study findings and caveats: While clones contracting from day 15 to 85 were balanced between CD4 and CD8, later expanders leaned CD4+.

Comments on this clonotype: Its matching antigen is unknown.

Trimming left V 11 bases short and J 0 bases short, with 19 bases between. CDR3 length: 16 residues. Germline CDR1 and CDR2: SEHNR and FQNEAQ (reference sequence). After 5'RACE with constant-segment primers, TCR alpha and TCR beta cDNA libraries carrying sample barcodes and UMIs were obtained. TCRdb re-derived calls from the 5' RACE reads in MiXCR, one entry per CDR3 protein. The sample holds roughly 110,000 distinct CDR3 sequences; about 20% are singletons and the top ten take around 40%. J is TRBJ2-2 and V is TRBV7-9; no definite D call. This TCR came from a young man who had mild COVID-19 (a few samples of this study predate the infection). Cell type and time point are not known. Input material: PBMCs or a T cell subset sorted from them (not recorded which). This CDR3 reads CAGTDFRLTNTGELFF. As DNA, the CDR3 is TGTGCCGGAACGGATTTTAGACTCACGAACACCGGGGAGCTGTTTTTT.